The next 2 T cell receptor beta chains were all read from a single sample in a study of cytomegalovirus exposure and HLA in healthy donors. Measured with immunoSEQ multiplex PCR; TCRdb has only the in-frame clones, and not every one. In the table there are roughly 300,000 clones, 86% of which are singletons. The sample comprised PBMCs. These receptors were obtained from a woman between 18 and 29 years old in good health and CMV-seronegative.

This clone occurred a few times. The genes are TRBV28 and TRBJ2-7, with a tentative D call TRBD1 (7 bases). Germline V gene lookup returns CDR1 MDHEN and CDR2 SYDVKM. Trimming cost V 7 bases and J 3 bases, with 16 bases left between them. The CDR3 extends over 14 amino acids. The CDR3: CASTRAGGGYEQYF. CDR3 in DNA: TGTGCCAGCACGCGAGCAGGGGGAGGCTACGAGCAGTACTTC.

The CDR3 DNA sequence: TGTGCCAGCAGCTCCCGGGACAGGGCAAACTCTGGGGCCAACGTCCTGACTTTC. It codes for CASSSRDRANSGANVLTF. The rearrangement links TRBV11-1 to TRBJ2-6; 9 bases are shared with TRBD1. The CDR3 consists of 18 residues. Germline-derived CDR1 and CDR2 are SGHAT and FQDESV (reference sequence). Trimming cost V 4 bases and J 0 bases; bases outside gene matches: 7.